This TCR beta chain emerged from a study of control samples from healthy donors and cancer patients. Trimming stripped 2 bases from V and 1 base from J, with 5 bases between. The germline gives CDR1 KGHSH, CDR2 LQKENI. CDR3 length equals 13 residues. Clones were sequenced by immunoSEQ multiplex PCR, and TCRdb holds only the in-frame ones, with some missing. This table holds more than 85,000 clones, 80% to 90% found once. The chain carries TRBV18 and TRBJ1-2; D remains unclear. This clonotype was obtained from a woman in her forties or fifties in good health. Sequencing input: blood. CDR3 DNA: TGTGCCAGCTCACCAGTAGATAACTATGGCTACACCTTC. Its translation: CASSPVDNYGYTF.